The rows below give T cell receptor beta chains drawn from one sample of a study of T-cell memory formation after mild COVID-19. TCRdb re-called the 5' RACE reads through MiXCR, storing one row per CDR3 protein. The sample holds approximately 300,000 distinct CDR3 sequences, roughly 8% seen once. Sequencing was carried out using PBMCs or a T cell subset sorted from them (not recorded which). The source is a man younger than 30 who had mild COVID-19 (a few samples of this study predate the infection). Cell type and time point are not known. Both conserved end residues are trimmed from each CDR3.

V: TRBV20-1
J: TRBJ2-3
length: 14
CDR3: SAIALTRPGRDTQY

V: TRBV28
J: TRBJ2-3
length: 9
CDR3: ASSWEYTQY

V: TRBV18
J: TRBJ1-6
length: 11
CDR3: ASSPDHLTALH

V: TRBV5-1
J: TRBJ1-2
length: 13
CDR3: ASSLGGTGLYGYT

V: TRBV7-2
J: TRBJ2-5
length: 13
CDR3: ASSLAYRAGETQY

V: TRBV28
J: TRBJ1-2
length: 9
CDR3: ASRGPKGYT

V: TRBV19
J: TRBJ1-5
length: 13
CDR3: ASSPLMPSNQPQH

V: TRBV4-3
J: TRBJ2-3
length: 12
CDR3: ASSQDRRPDTQY

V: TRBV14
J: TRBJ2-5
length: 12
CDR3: ASSLTGVRETQY

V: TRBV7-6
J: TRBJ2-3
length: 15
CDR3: ASRSPLSGLEADTQY

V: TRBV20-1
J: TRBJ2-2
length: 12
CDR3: SARVESGAGELF

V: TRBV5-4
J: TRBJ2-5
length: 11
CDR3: ASAPGTEETQY

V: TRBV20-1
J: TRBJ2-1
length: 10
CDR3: SASETANEQF

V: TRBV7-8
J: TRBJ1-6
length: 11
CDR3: ASSLGANSPLH

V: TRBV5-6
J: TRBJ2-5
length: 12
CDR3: ASSLTGALSTQY

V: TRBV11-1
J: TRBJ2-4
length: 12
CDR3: ASSDFLAKNIQY

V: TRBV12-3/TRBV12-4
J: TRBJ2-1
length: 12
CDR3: ASSPRQVSVEQF

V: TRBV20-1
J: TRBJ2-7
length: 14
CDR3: SARVFGGGPGYEQY

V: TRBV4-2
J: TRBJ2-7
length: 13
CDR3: ASSLKGTGTYEQY

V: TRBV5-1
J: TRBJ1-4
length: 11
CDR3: ASSLVDGEKLF

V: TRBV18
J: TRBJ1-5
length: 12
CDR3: ASSREGKDQPQH

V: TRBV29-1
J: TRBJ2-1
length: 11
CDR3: SADPGGYNEQF

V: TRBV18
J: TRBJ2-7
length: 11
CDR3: ASSPYSPYEQY

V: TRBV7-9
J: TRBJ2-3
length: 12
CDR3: ASSLWTGTDTQY

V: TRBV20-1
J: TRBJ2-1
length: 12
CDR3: SAVGTGAINEQF

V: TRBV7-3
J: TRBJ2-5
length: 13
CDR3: ASSLTSSSPLAQY

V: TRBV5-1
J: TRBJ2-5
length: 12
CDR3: ASSRDRGKETQY

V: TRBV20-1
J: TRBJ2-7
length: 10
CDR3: SARVGGDEQY

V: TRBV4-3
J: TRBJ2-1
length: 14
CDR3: ASSQNPESSYNEQF

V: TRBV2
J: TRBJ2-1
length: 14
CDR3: ASSERGARTYNEQF

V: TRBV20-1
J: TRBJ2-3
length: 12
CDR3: SARTSGVSDTQY

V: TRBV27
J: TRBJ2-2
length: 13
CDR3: ASSLGTPNTGELF

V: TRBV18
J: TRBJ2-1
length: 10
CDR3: ASSPLNPKGF

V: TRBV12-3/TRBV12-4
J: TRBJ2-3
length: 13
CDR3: ASSLNGGGPDTQY

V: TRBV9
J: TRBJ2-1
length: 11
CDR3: ASSVGGVNEQF

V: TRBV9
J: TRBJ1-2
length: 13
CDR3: ASSGGDSIYYGYT

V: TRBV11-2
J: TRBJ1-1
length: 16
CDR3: ASSLAGPRDLMNTEAF

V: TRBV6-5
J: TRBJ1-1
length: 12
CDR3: ASSSIGRNTEAF

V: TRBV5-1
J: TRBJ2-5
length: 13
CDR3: ASSLAQGLGETQY

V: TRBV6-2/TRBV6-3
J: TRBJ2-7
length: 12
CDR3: ASTPSTRGRRRY

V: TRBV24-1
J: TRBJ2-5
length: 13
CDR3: ATSDRTGGHETQY

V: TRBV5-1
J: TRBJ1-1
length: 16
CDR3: ASSFGTGRPGMNTEAF

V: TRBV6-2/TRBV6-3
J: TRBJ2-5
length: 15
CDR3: ASSYSVAGATRETQY

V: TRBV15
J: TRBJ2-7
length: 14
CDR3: ATSSTETGSSYEQY

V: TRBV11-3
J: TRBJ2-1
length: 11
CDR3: ASSLGGRAKQF

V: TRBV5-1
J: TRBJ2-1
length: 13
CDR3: ASSLIRGNVNEQF

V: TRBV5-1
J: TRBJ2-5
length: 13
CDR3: ASSLGTGNGETQY

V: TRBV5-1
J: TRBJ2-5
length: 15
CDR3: ASSPGQGIIGVETQY

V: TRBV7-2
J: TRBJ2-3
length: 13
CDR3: ASSLQSGGTDTQY

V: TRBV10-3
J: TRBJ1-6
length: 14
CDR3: AISENPGQYNSPLH

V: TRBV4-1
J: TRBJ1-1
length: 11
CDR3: ASSREERVAAF

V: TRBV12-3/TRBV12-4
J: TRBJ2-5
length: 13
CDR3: ASSLRGQSKETQY

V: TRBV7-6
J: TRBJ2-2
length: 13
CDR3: ASSSLRGDTGELF

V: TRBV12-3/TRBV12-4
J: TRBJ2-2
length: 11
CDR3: ASSNPPTGELF

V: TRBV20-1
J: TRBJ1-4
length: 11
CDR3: SAREAGNEKLF